Following are 32 T cell receptor beta chains from one sample sequenced in a study of shared clonotypes between healthy human individuals. Sequencing was performed with immunoSEQ multiplex PCR; in TCRdb, only in-frame clones are kept and a portion is missing. The sample lists approximately 98,000 clones, 68% seen once, with roughly 22% in the top ten. The sequencing input was memory CD8+ T cells sorted from blood. Described subset: CD45RO+ cells pooled with CCR7-negative TemRA cells. These receptors originate from a young woman in good health.

This clone occurred a few times. The V and J genes are TRBV27 and TRBJ2-1; maybe TRBD2 (6 bases). CDR1 and CDR2 (germline): MNHEY, SMNVEV (reference sequence). Trimming pared 7 bases from V and 12 bases from J, leaving 19 bases between. The CDR3 runs to 13 residues. This CDR3 reads CASISGLPVRQFF. CDR3 nucleotide sequence: TGTGCCAGCATCTCGGGACTCCCCGTTAGGCAGTTCTTC.

This sequence joins TRBV5-4 and TRBJ2-1, with D possibly matching TRBD2 (5 bases). The CDR3 totals 15 residues. Trimming took 4 bases from V and 3 from J, leaving 14 bases between them. In germline, CDR1 is SGHNT, CDR2 YYREEE (reference sequence). The CDR3 protein is CASSQEPGNYNEQFF. DNA for the CDR3: TGTGCCAGCAGCCAAGAACCCGGGAACTACAATGAGCAGTTCTTC.

This clone turned up a few times. V usage is TRBV6-6 and J usage is TRBJ2-1; D remains ambiguous. Trimming removed 0 bases from V and 7 bases from J, with 10 bases in between. The length of the CDR3 is 14 residues. The V gene's germline CDR1 is MNHNY and CDR2 SVGAGI (reference sequence). This chain's CDR3 is CASSYSRPGNEQFF. CDR3 sequence (DNA): TGTGCCAGCAGTTACTCTCGGCCGGGTAATGAGCAGTTCTTC.

The rearrangement links TRBV5-6 to TRBJ1-1, with 8 bases identical to TRBD1. V gave up 5 bases and J gave up 5 bases; unmatched junction bases: 8. There are 14 residues in the CDR3. Germline V CDR1 and CDR2: SGHDT, YYEEEE. CDR3: CASSSTGVGTEAFF. CDR3 in DNA: TGTGCCAGCAGTTCGACAGGGGTGGGGACTGAAGCTTTCTTT.

This clone was picked up many times. This specimen includes other DNA sequences encoding the same CDR3. The V gene is TRBV4-2, the J gene TRBJ2-3; the match to TRBD2 covers 8 bases. Unmatched junction bases numbered 11, after V lost 0 bases and J lost 3 bases. This CDR3 comprises 18 residues. Per germline, CDR1 LGHNA and CDR2 YNFKEQ. CDR3 protein: CASSQERGAGDGTDTQYF. In DNA, the CDR3 is TGTGCCAGCAGCCAAGAAAGAGGAGCGGGAGATGGGACAGATACGCAGTATTTT.

This clone has more than one count but fewer than ten. The genes are TRBV27 and TRBJ2-1; 13 nucleotides align to TRBD2. Germline V gene data show CDR1 as MNHEY and CDR2 as SMNVEV (reference sequence). V trimming: 7 bases; J trimming: 8 bases; junction bases outside the gene matches: 17. The CDR3 has 18 residues. CDR3 sequence reads: CASTGSPGGTSGIYEQFF. In DNA, the CDR3 is TGTGCCAGCACCGGCAGCCCGGGCGGGACTAGCGGGATCTATGAGCAGTTCTTC.

There are a few counts of this clone. V is TRBV19 and J is TRBJ2-6; D may match TRBD1 or TRBD2 (5 bases each). This CDR3 spans 20 amino acids. Per the germline V gene, CDR1 is LNHDA and CDR2 is SQIVND (reference sequence). V gave up 5 bases and J gave up 0 bases, with 23 bases separating them. CDR3 residues: CASSFALEGPVDSGANVLTF. The CDR3 nucleotides are TGTGCCAGTAGTTTTGCCCTAGAGGGGCCCGTTGACTCTGGGGCCAACGTCCTGACTTTC.

This clone was found a few times. The chain carries TRBV5-6 and TRBJ2-7; D is uncertain. Trimming removed 3 bases from V and 7 bases from J, with 20 bases in between. The CDR3 runs 15 residues. Per the germline V gene, CDR1 is SGHDT and CDR2 is YYEEEE. CDR3 region: CASSWVGALGGEQYF. CDR3 DNA: TGTGCCAGCAGCTGGGTCGGAGCGCTAGGCGGAGAGCAGTACTTC.

This clone was observed a handful of times. Other nucleotide sequences in the sample specify the same CDR3. The rearrangement joins TRBV9 to TRBJ2-1; the D gene could be TRBD1 or TRBD2 (7 bases each). The V end was cut by 4 bases, the J end by 8 bases, with 16 bases between. Germline V lookup: CDR1 SGDLS, CDR2 YYNGEE. The CDR3 is 14 residues long. The CDR3 region is CASSLGGGSDEQFF. The CDR3 nucleotides are TGTGCCAGCAGCCTAGGGGGCGGGAGCGATGAGCAGTTCTTC.

This clone was recorded a few times. CDR3: CASSLPEGQPEETQYF. CDR3 nucleotides: TGTGCCAGCAGCTTGCCCGAAGGACAACCCGAAGAGACCCAGTACTTC. The chain couples TRBV5-5 to TRBJ2-5, with TRBD1 as a possible D gene (5 bases). Germline V gene sequence: CDR1 SGHKS, CDR2 YYEKEE (reference sequence). CDR3 size: 16 residues. Deletions cut 1 base from V and 3 bases from J, with 16 bases between.

The chain uses TRBV5-1 and TRBJ2-6, with 9 bases that match TRBD2. The CDR3 runs to 18 residues. J lost 0 bases, V lost 4 bases, and 8 bases had no gene match. Germline CDR1 reads SGHRS; CDR2 reads YFSETQ. For the CDR3, the DNA is TGCGCCAGCAGCCAGCGGGGGGCCTTTAGCTCTGGGGCCAACGTCCTGACTTTC. Its translation is CASSQRGAFSSGANVLTF.

This chain links TRBV7-8 with TRBJ2-7; 11 nucleotides align to TRBD2. J was trimmed by 3 bases and V by 2 bases; bases with no gene match: 3. CDR3 size: 15 residues. Per the germline V gene, CDR1 is SGHVS and CDR2 is FQNEAQ. The CDR3: CASSLLGTSGYEQYF. The DNA for the CDR3 is TGTGCCAGCAGCTTATTAGGGACTAGCGGCTACGAGCAGTACTTC. Full variable domain (outside the CDR3, taken from reference TRBV7-8 and TRBJ2-7): GAGVSQSPRYKVAKRGQDVALRCDPISGHVSLFWYQQALGQGPEFLTYFQNEAQLDKSGLPSDRFFAERPEGSVSTLKIQRTQQEDSAVYLCASSLLGTSGYEQYFGPGTRLTVT.

This clone was found a few times. This chain joins TRBV15 and TRBJ2-7; a possible D gene is TRBD1 (6 bases). In germline, CDR1 is LNHNV, CDR2 YYDKDF (reference sequence). Trimming shortened V by 4 bases and J by 1 base, and 11 bases separated the two germline ends. This CDR3 region has 14 residues. This chain's CDR3 is CATSIDTGSYEQYF. The CDR3 DNA reads TGTGCCACCAGCATAGACACAGGGTCCTACGAGCAGTACTTC.

On this clone: The identical CDR3 is also encoded by other nucleotide sequences in the sample. The chain carries TRBV11-2 and TRBJ2-1; 11 nucleotides agree with TRBD2. CDR1 and CDR2 (germline): SGHAT, FQNNGV. This CDR3 region has 16 residues. V shed 5 bases, J shed 3 bases, and the junction held 6 bases outside the gene matches. The CDR3 bases are TGTGCCAGCAGCGCCCGACTAGCGGGAATCTACAATGAGCAGTTCTTC. It yields the protein CASSARLAGIYNEQFF.

V is TRBV28 and J is TRBJ2-7, with 9 positions matching TRBD2. Trimming took 8 bases from V and 2 from J; bases not matched to a gene: 19. Looked up from germline, CDR1 is MDHEN and CDR2 is SYDVKM. The CDR3 runs to 18 residues. CDR3 amino acids: CASSRRGRALTIAYEQYF. As DNA, the CDR3 is TGTGCCAGCTCTCGTCGCGGGAGGGCTCTTACTATTGCCTACGAGCAGTACTTC.

The chain has TRBV10-3 and TRBJ1-3, with 9 positions matching TRBD1. CDR3 length: 16 amino acids. V dropped 0 bases and J dropped 4; count of bases not matched to a gene: 4. Germline values: CDR1 ENHRY, CDR2 SYGVKD. The CDR3, as DNA: TGTGCCATCAGTGAGTCGTGGGACAGGGTCGGAAACACCATATATTTT. Translated, it gives CAISESWDRVGNTIYF.

The CDR3 loop is CASSLGDGANVLTF. The CDR3, as DNA: TGTGCCAGCAGCTTGGGAGACGGGGCCAACGTCCTGACTTTC. V gene TRBV5-4 combines with J gene TRBJ2-6; D is unresolved. Trimming took off 0 bases at V and 4 bases at J, with 5 bases between the two ends. The germline CDR1 and CDR2 sequences are SGHNT and YYREEE (reference sequence). The CDR3 extends over 14 amino acids.

CDR3 coding DNA: TGTGCCAGCAGCCGCCGTGCTGGACAGGGCGATGGCTACACCTTC. This codes for CASSRRAGQGDGYTF. The chain is built from TRBV11-2 and TRBJ1-2; 8 bases are shared with TRBD1. The CDR3 contains 15 residues. Germline loops: CDR1 SGHAT, CDR2 FQNNGV. V trimming: 5 bases; J trimming: 6 bases; junction bases outside the gene matches: 11.

The chain is built from TRBV15 and TRBJ2-2; 9 bases map to TRBD2. Trimming cost V 0 bases and J 6 bases; bases outside gene matches: 8. CDR1 and CDR2 (germline): LNHNV, YYDKDF (reference sequence). This CDR3 is 17 amino acids long. The chain's CDR3 is CATSRDSSSGSPGELFF. DNA for the CDR3: TGTGCCACCAGCAGAGATAGCAGTAGCGGGAGCCCCGGGGAGCTGTTTTTT.

The genes are TRBV4-2 and TRBJ1-2; 7 bases line up with TRBD1. The CDR3 extends over 16 amino acids. J lost 6 bases, V lost 0 bases, and 10 bases had no gene match. Germline lookup yields CDR1 LGHNA and CDR2 YNFKEQ. CDR3 amino acids: CASSQDLRGPENGYTF. CDR3 nucleotides: TGTGCCAGCAGCCAAGATTTGAGGGGGCCCGAAAATGGCTACACCTTC.

In its sample, this clone was seen many times. This chain connects TRBV2 to TRBJ2-3, with 7 bases matching TRBD1. V dropped 10 bases and J dropped 5; count of bases not matched to a gene: 12. The CDR3 has 14 amino acids. Germline assignment: CDR1 SNHLY and CDR2 FYNNEI. CDR3 DNA sequence: TGTGCCAACACAGGGGATTCGGTTGGAGATACGCAGTATTTT. Its translation: CANTGDSVGDTQYF.

This clone was picked up a small number of times. The chain is built from TRBV6-1 and TRBJ2-5; TRBD2 matches at 10 bases. After removal of 4 bases from V and 2 bases from J, the junction contained 4 bases not matched to a gene. This CDR3 has 15 amino acids. Germline V gene data show CDR1 as MNHNS and CDR2 as SASEGT. The CDR3 DNA is TGTGCCAGCAGTGGAGAAGCGGGAGGGCAAGAGACCCAGTACTTC. It encodes CASSGEAGGQETQYF.

The CDR3: CASSAYSNEQFF. In nucleotides, the CDR3 is TGTGCCAGCAGTGCTTATAGTAATGAGCAGTTCTTC. This chain connects TRBV27 to TRBJ2-1, with D unclear. Deletions cut 5 bases from V and 7 bases from J, with 9 bases between. This CDR3 has 12 amino acids. Germline values: CDR1 MNHEY, CDR2 SMNVEV (reference sequence).

The rearrangement uses TRBV15 and TRBJ2-7; D is ambiguous. Germline-derived CDR1 and CDR2 are LNHNV and YYDKDF (reference sequence). The CDR3 covers 13 residues. The V end lost 2 bases, the J end lost 4 bases, and 9 bases lay between the germline ends. Here the CDR3 DNA reads TGTGCCACCAGCAGACAGCTGCTGTACGAGCAGTACTTC. The encoded protein is CATSRQLLYEQYF.

Comment on this clone: Since a far larger clone is one base different, this is likely a read error. The chain carries TRBV6-4 and TRBJ1-1; D gene unclear. V dropped 3 bases and J dropped 9 bases, with 20 bases sitting between them. CDR1 and CDR2 from the germline V gene are MRHNA and SNTAGT. The CDR3 runs 15 residues. Here the CDR3 reads CASSERTGGGQKAFF. CDR3 bases: TGTGCCAGCAGTGAAAGGACTGGCGGCGGTCAAAAAGCTTTCTTT.

Comment on this clone: One base away lies a much larger clone, so this may be a sequencing read error. The chain employs TRBV19 and TRBJ2-7; no clear D. Trimming pared 6 bases from V and 1 base from J, leaving 10 bases between. Germline CDR1 LNHDA, CDR2 SQIVND (reference sequence). This CDR3 contains 13 residues. The CDR3 region is CASSQTSSYEQYF. CDR3 DNA sequence: TGTGCCAGTAGCCAGACATCGTCCTACGAGCAGTACTTC.

The rearrangement uses TRBV10-1 and TRBJ2-6, with D hard to call. CDR1 is WNHNN, CDR2 SYGVQD, per germline (reference sequence). This CDR3 contains 13 residues. V was cut by 2 bases and J by 12 bases, with 11 bases left in between. CDR3 in amino acids: CASSEHTRSVLTF. In DNA, the CDR3 is TGCGCCAGCAGTGAGCACACACGAAGCGTCCTGACTTTC.

This clone was seen many times. The V and J genes are TRBV7-9 and TRBJ2-1; TRBD1 agrees at 7 bases. The CDR3 length is 13 residues. The junction had 3 bases not matched to a gene; V was cut back by 5 bases and J by 5 bases. Germline V gene lookup returns CDR1 SEHNR and CDR2 FQNEAQ (reference sequence). CDR3 bases: TGTGCCAGCAGCGCCGGGACAGACAATGAGCAGTTCTTC. Its translation is CASSAGTDNEQFF.

The genes are TRBV28 and TRBJ1-4, with D maybe TRBD1 (6 bases). CDR3 length equals 15 residues. CDR1 and CDR2 from the germline V gene are MDHEN and SYDVKM. V was clipped by 2 bases and J by 1 base, with 8 bases between them. CDR3 bases: TGTGCCAGCAGTTTACAGGGGCGAACTAATGAAAAACTGTTTTTT. This translates into CASSLQGRTNEKLFF.

This chain connects TRBV27 to TRBJ2-5; D tentatively fits TRBD1 or TRBD2 (5 bases each). The CDR3 has 14 residues. Germline CDR1 and CDR2: MNHEY and SMNVEV (reference sequence). V dropped 7 bases and J dropped 6 bases, with 18 bases sitting between them. CDR3 loop: CASKGTALGKTQYF. The CDR3 DNA reads TGTGCCAGCAAAGGGACGGCGTTAGGGAAGACCCAGTACTTC.

In regard to this clone: A read error may explain this, as a much larger clone is one base away. The rearrangement joins TRBV5-4 to TRBJ2-7; 10 bases fit TRBD2. The CDR3 has 15 residues. V lost 1 base, J lost 2 bases, and 3 bases stayed unmatched. CDR1 and CDR2 (germline): SGHNT, YYREEE (reference sequence). This CDR3 is CASSLTSGITYEQYF. The DNA for the CDR3 is TGTGCCAGCAGCTTGACTAGCGGGATAACCTACGAGCAGTACTTC.

The genes are TRBV28 and TRBJ1-4, with D tentatively TRBD1 (6 bases). Between the trimmed V and J ends, which lost 8 bases and 15 bases, there was a span of 16 bases. This CDR3 contains 11 residues. The germline V gene encodes CDR1 MDHEN and CDR2 SYDVKM. The CDR3 protein is CASHSRGLVFF. For the CDR3, the DNA is TGTGCCAGCCATTCCAGGGGCTTGGTGTTTTTT.